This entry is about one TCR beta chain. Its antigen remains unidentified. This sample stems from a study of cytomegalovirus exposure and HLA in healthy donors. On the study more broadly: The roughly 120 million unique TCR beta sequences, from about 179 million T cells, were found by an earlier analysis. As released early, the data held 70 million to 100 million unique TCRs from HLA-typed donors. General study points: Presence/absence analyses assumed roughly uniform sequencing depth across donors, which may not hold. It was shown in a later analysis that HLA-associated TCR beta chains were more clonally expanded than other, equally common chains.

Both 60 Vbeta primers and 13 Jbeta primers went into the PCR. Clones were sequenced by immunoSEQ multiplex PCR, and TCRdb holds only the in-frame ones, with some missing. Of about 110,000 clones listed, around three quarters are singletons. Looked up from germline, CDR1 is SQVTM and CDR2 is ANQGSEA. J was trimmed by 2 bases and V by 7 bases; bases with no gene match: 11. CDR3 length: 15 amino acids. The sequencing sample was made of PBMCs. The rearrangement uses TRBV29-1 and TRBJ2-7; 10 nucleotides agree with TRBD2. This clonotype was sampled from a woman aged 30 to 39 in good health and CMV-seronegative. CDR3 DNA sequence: TGCAGCGCTGTCAGGACTAGCGGACGAACCTACGAGCAGTACTTC. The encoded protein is CSAVRTSGRTYEQYF.